This TCR beta chain was sequenced in a study of a mutant IDH1 vaccine in newly diagnosed glioma. Worth noting for this clone: No antigen is known for it.

Documented time point: week 35, safety follow-up. All doses held 300 ug of mutant IDH1 20-mer peptide, with topical imiquimod. The repertoire was sequenced with immunoSEQ multiplex PCR; TCRdb's copy has only in-frame clones and lacks some. The sample comprises about 69,000 clones, roughly 86% of which are singletons, and roughly 2% rests with the top ten. Germline CDR1 and CDR2: ENHRY and SYGVKD. This CDR3 is built from 14 residues. The chain carries TRBV10-3 and TRBJ2-5; D is perhaps TRBD2 (6 bases). The closer fit of TRBJ2-7 to the DNA end suggests the J call may be wrong. The sequence was obtained from a man aged 25-40 years with glioma. This sample comprised PBMCs, obtained from a glioma patient whose treatment included an IDH1 peptide vaccine. CDR3 nucleotide sequence: TGTGCCATCAGGAGCCAGGCGGGAACCTACGAGCAGTACTTC. Protein sequence: CAIRSQAGTYEQYF.